This record looks at one T cell receptor beta chain sequence and its context. Its antigen remains unknown. The entirety of the isolated RNA underwent reverse transcription, so expressed TCRB transcripts were sequenced. Sequencing was performed with immunoSEQ multiplex PCR; in TCRdb, only in-frame clones are kept and a portion is missing. The sample has 300,000 to 450,000 clones, roughly 12% seen once. This sample is part of a study of beta chain features in type 1 diabetes. Whole-study results and caveats: These data did not resolve whether HLA type affects TCRB rearrangement. In the patient group, naive, central memory and Treg TCRB repertoires seemed more alike than in the healthy donor group. Cells carrying high TCR expression could end up over-represented when cDNA is sequenced.

Germline V gene data show CDR1 as SGDLS and CDR2 as YYNGEE. This CDR3 is 14 amino acids long. V was pared by 4 bases and J by 0 bases, with 9 bases between. The clonotype was recovered from a man between 18 and 29 years old in good health. The chain has TRBV9 and TRBJ2-3, with D possibly TRBD2 on 6 matching bases. Sequencing was carried out using naive CD4+ T cells from blood. CDR3 DNA: TGTGCCAGCAGCCTCACTAGCAGCACAGATACGCAGTATTTT. Translating gives CASSLTSSTDTQYF.